This T cell receptor beta chain was observed in a study of shared clonotypes between healthy human individuals. The naive CD8 population came from CD45RO-negative cells selected for CCR7, without terminally differentiated effector memory CD45RA+ cells. This CDR3 comprises 13 residues. Germline values: CDR1 LNHDA, CDR2 SQIVND (reference sequence). Losses at the gene ends were 5 bases for V and 5 bases for J; bases not matched to a gene: 4. To note about this clone: The antigen is unknown.

Findings of the study overall: Larger richness was generally estimated for naive than memory subsets. Sampling involved blood alone; tissue repertoires likely differ.

Genomic DNA from each subset was divided evenly over several immunoSEQ plates. In replicate PCRs of sorted subsets, 150 to 200 ng DNA, 29,000 or so T cell genomes, was used. Data came from immunoSEQ multiplex PCR; TCRdb stores just in-frame clones and leaves some out. This sample has some 600,000 clones; approximately 96% occur once, and the top ten carry about 0.11%. The chain recombines TRBV19 with TRBJ2-3; 7 positions match TRBD2. The clonotype comes from a woman aged 25 to 45 in good health. Sequenced material: naive CD8+ T cells sorted from blood. The CDR3 reads CASSFGGVDTQYF. Here the CDR3 DNA reads TGTGCCAGTAGTTTTGGGGGGGTAGATACGCAGTATTTT. The complete variable domain, with remaining parts taken from reference TRBV19 and TRBJ2-3, reads DGGITQSPKYLFRKEGQNVTLSCEQNLNHDAMYWYRQDPGQGLRLIYYSQIVNDFQKGDIAEGYSVSREKKESFPLTVTSAQKNPTAFYLCASSFGGVDTQYFGPGTRLTVL.